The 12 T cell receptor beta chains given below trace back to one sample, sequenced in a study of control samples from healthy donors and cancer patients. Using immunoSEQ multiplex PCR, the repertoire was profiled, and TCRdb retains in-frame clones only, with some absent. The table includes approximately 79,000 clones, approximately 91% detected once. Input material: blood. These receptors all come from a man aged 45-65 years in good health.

CDR3 in amino acids: CASSQAAGVKAFF. The CDR3 DNA is TGTGCCAGCAGCCAAGCTGCAGGGGTAAAAGCTTTCTTT. The genes are TRBV3-1 (or the pseudogene TRBV3-2) and TRBJ1-1; D is perhaps TRBD1 (6 bases). Germline CDR1 LGHDT, CDR2 YNNKEL (reference sequence). Trimming pared 1 base from V and 9 bases from J, leaving 12 bases between. This CDR3 has 13 residues.

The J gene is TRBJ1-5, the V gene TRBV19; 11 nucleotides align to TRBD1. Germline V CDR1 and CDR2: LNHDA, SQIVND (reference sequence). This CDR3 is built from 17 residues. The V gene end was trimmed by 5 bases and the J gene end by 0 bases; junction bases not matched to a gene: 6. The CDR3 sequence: CASSPLGTGGSNQPQHF. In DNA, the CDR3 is TGTGCCAGTAGTCCGTTAGGGACAGGGGGTAGCAATCAGCCCCAGCATTTT.

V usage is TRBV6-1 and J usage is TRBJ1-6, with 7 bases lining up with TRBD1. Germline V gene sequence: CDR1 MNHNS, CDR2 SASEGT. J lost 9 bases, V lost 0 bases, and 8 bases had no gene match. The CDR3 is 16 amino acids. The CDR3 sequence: CASSEAPRQGGSPLHF. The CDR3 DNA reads TGTGCCAGCAGTGAAGCTCCACGGCAGGGGGGTTCACCCCTCCACTTT.

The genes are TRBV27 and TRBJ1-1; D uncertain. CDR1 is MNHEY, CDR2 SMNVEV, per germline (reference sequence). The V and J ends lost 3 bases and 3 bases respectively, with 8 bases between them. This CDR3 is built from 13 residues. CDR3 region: CASSFMGYTEAFF. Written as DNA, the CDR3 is TGTGCCAGCAGTTTCATGGGTTACACTGAAGCTTTCTTT.

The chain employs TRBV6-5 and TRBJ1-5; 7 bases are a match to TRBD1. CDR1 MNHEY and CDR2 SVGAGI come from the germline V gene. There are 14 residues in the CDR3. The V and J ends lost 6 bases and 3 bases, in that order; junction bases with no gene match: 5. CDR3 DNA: TGTGCCAGCAGGGGCGGGACAGCCAATCAGCCCCAGCATTTT. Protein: CASRGGTANQPQHF.

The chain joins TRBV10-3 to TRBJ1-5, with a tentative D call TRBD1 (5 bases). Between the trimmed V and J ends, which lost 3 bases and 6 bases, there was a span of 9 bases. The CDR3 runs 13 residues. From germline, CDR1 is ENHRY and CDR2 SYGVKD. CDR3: CAISDRETQPQHF. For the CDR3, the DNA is TGTGCCATCAGTGACAGGGAAACTCAGCCCCAGCATTTT.

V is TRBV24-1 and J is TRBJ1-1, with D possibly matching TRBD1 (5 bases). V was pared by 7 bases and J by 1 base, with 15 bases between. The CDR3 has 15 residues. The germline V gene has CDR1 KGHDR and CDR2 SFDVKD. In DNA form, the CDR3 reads TGTGCCACCAGCCGGGACGGGGTTGGGAACACTGAAGCTTTCTTT. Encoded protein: CATSRDGVGNTEAFF.

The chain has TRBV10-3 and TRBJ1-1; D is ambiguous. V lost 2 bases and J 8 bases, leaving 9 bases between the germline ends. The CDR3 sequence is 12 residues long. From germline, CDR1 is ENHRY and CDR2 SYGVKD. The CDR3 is CAISEVIGEAFF. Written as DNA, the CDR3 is TGTGCCATCAGTGAGGTAATAGGGGAAGCTTTCTTT.

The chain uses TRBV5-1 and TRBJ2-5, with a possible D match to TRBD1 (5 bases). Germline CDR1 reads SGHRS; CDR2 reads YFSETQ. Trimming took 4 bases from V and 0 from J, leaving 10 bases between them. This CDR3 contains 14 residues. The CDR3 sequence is CASSLGAHQETQYF. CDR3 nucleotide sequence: TGCGCCAGCAGCCTAGGGGCTCACCAAGAGACCCAGTACTTC.

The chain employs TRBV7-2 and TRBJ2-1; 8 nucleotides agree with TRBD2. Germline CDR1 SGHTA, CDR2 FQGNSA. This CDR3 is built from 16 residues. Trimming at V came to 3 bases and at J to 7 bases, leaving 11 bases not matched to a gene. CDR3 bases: TGTGCCAGCAGCTTTCTACCGCGGGGGGCGGGGAATGAGCAGTTCTTC. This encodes CASSFLPRGAGNEQFF.

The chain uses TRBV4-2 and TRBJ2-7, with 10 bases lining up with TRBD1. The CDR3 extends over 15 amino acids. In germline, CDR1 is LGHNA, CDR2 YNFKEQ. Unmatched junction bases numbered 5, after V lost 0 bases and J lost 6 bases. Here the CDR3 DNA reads TGTGCCAGCAGCCAAGATCGACAGGGGGCGGGCGAGCAGTACTTC. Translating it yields CASSQDRQGAGEQYF.

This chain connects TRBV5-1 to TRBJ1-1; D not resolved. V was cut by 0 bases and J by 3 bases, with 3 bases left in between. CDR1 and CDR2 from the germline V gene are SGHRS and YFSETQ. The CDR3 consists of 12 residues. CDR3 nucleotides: TGCGCCAGCAGCTTGGGCTACACTGAAGCTTTCTTT. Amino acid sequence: CASSLGYTEAFF.